Listed here are 23 T cell receptor beta chains from one sample, sequenced in a study of T cell responses to AZD1222 COVID-19 vaccine (dated by TCRdb to the early 2020s). Read against the paper, the sample's time point label means: about 28 days (+/-7) after the second vaccine dose. Read against the paper, the sample's treatment or condition label means: meningococcal conjugate vaccine given as trial control. Library prep was done by the immunoSEQ multiplex PCR assay. The table comes from immuneACCESS by way of TCRdb, which keeps in-frame sequences with V and J called. Part of the clones is missing from these tables; in studies checked, under half for an unresolved V gene and the rest for unknown reasons. This sample has 160,000 or so clones in its table, and approximately 90% of those were observed once. More than 3.5% of the sample goes to the ten largest clones. The sequencing here drew on peripheral blood, taken 28 days after the second dose of the MenACWY control vaccine. These receptors came from an adult who received the MenACWY meningococcal vaccine as a control.

This clone occurred once. The chain links TRBV7-9 to TRBJ2-7, with D unresolved. This CDR3 is built from 13 residues. The V gene's germline CDR1 is SEHNR and CDR2 FQNEAQ (reference sequence). Trimming took off 4 bases at V and 0 bases at J, with 7 bases between the two ends. The CDR3 spells CASSYESSYEQYF. DNA for the CDR3: TGTGCCAGCAGCTACGAAAGCTCCTACGAGCAGTACTTC.

About this clone: Other DNA sequences of this sample code for an identical CDR3. V and J are TRBV6-5 and TRBJ2-5, with TRBD1 matching over 9 bases. The CDR3 sequence is 14 residues long. CDR1 is MNHEY, CDR2 SVGAGI, per germline. J gave up 5 bases and V 0 bases, and 1 base lay outside the gene matches. Here the CDR3 DNA reads TGTGCCAGCAGTTACTCGGGACAGGGTGAGACCCAGTACTTC. It yields the protein CASSYSGQGETQYF.

This rearrangement joins TRBV19 to TRBJ1-2; D is uncertain. From germline, CDR1 is LNHDA and CDR2 SQIVND (reference sequence). This CDR3 is built from 13 residues. Between the trimmed V and J ends, which lost 6 bases and 4 bases, there was a span of 12 bases. The chain's CDR3 is CASSVEPIYGYTF. The DNA for the CDR3 is TGTGCCAGTAGCGTCGAACCCATCTATGGCTACACCTTC.

This clone was recorded once. The chain links TRBV15 to TRBJ2-3; D uncertain. The CDR3 covers 13 residues. V lost 3 bases to trimming and J lost 5 bases, with 9 bases between them. CDR1 LNHNV and CDR2 YYDKDF come from the germline V gene (reference sequence). CDR3 in amino acids: CATSRATVDTQYF. The CDR3 DNA sequence: TGTGCCACCAGCAGGGCTACCGTAGATACGCAGTATTTT.

V and J are TRBV7-9 and TRBJ1-3; no clear D gene. This CDR3 has 14 amino acids. V was pared by 5 bases and J by 2 bases, with 10 bases between. Germline V gene sequence: CDR1 SEHNR, CDR2 FQNEAQ (reference sequence). This chain's CDR3 is CASSVLGAGNTIYF. The CDR3 region has the DNA TGTGCCAGCAGCGTCCTCGGTGCTGGAAACACCATATATTTT.

The chain couples TRBV4-2 to TRBJ1-5, with D tentatively TRBD1 (6 bases). This CDR3 is built from 16 residues. V gave up 5 bases and J gave up 4 bases, with 18 bases separating them. Per germline, CDR1 LGHNA and CDR2 YNFKEQ. The CDR3, as DNA: TGTGCCAGCAGCAGGGGGGCGGGAAGCCCTAATCAGCCCCAGCATTTT. As protein: CASSRGAGSPNQPQHF.

This chain uses TRBV12-3 or TRBV12-4 with TRBJ2-5; D call uncertain. Deletions cut 4 bases from V and 4 bases from J, with 10 bases between. CDR3 length equals 13 residues. CDR3 bases: TGTGCCAGCAGTTGGCTGTGGTCAGAGACCCAGTACTTC. This translates into CASSWLWSETQYF.

J is TRBJ2-4 and V is TRBV28, with 8 bases matching TRBD1. CDR3 size: 15 residues. Germline assignment: CDR1 MDHEN and CDR2 SYDVKM. V lost 5 bases, J lost 5 bases, and 8 bases stayed unmatched. The CDR3 protein is CASSPPRGQENIQYF. DNA of the CDR3: TGTGCCAGCAGTCCCCCCCGGGGACAGGAAAACATTCAGTACTTC.

The chain has TRBV30 and TRBJ1-3, with D unresolved. Per the germline V gene, CDR1 is GTSNPN and CDR2 is SVGIG (reference sequence). Trimming left V 5 bases short and J 1 base short, with 15 bases between. The CDR3 contains 15 residues. The CDR3 DNA sequence: TGTGCCTGGCAAACGACACTTCAATCTGGAAACACCATATATTTT. It translates to CAWQTTLQSGNTIYF.

Only a few counts were recorded for this clone. This chain links TRBV19 with TRBJ2-4; a weak D match, TRBD2 (5 bases). CDR1 and CDR2 (germline): LNHDA, SQIVND (reference sequence). The CDR3 contains 13 residues. The germline V and J ends were trimmed by 5 bases and 4 bases, with 9 bases remaining between them. As DNA, the CDR3 is TGTGCCAGTAGTGTGGACTTGAAAAACATTCAGTACTTC. Its translation: CASSVDLKNIQYF.

A note on this clone: At one end the junction does not follow the germline gene, possibly because of a read error. This rearrangement joins TRBV30 to TRBJ2-1, with TRBD2 as a possible D gene (6 bases). In germline, CDR1 is GTSNPN, CDR2 SVGIG (reference sequence). The CDR3 loop spans 11 amino acids. The CDR3 region is CAWSTLVTRVF. The DNA of the CDR3 is TGTGCCTGGAGTACGCTGGTGACTAGGGTCTTC.

The chain couples TRBV6-5 to TRBJ1-3; D is uncertain. Trimming took 5 bases from V and 8 from J, leaving 7 bases between them. The CDR3 contains 11 residues. Looked up from germline, CDR1 is MNHEY and CDR2 is SVGAGI. CDR3 residues: CASSTGYTIYF. DNA for the CDR3: TGTGCCAGCAGTACCGGTTACACCATATATTTT.

The chain couples TRBV15 to TRBJ2-7; weak D call: TRBD1 (5 bases). CDR1 is LNHNV, CDR2 YYDKDF, per germline (reference sequence). With 5 bases removed from V and 4 bases from J, the gap between germline ends came to 12 bases. CDR3 size: 13 residues. CDR3 protein: CATSPEPGYEQYF. For the CDR3, the DNA is TGTGCCACCAGCCCCGAGCCAGGGTACGAGCAGTACTTC.

This clone was detected once. The chain recombines TRBV5-6 with TRBJ2-7; TRBD2 is a possible D gene (5 bases). The V gene lost 9 bases and the J gene lost 7 bases, with 11 bases spanning the gap. The CDR3 totals 10 residues. CDR1 and CDR2 (germline): SGHDT, YYEEEE. For the CDR3, the DNA is TGTGCCACCACAGAGGGAGAGCAGTACTTC. This translates into CATTEGEQYF.

Turning to this clone: This sample includes further DNA sequences coding for the same CDR3. The CDR3 region is CASSLGQGHNSPLHF. The CDR3 nucleotides read TGCGCCAGCAGCCTAGGACAGGGGCATAATTCACCCCTCCACTTT. The chain couples TRBV4-3 to TRBJ1-6; 9 positions match TRBD1. The germline gives CDR1 LGHNA, CDR2 YSLEER. Germline trimming cut 4 bases from V and 5 bases from J; bases unmatched to any gene: 3. The CDR3 is 15 residues long.

This sequence joins TRBV30 and TRBJ2-5; possibly TRBD1 for D (5 bases). V lost 3 bases to trimming and J lost 1 base, with 12 bases between them. Germline-derived CDR1 and CDR2 are GTSNPN and SVGIG (reference sequence). The CDR3 is 14 residues long. CDR3 DNA: TGTGCCTGGAGGGTTAGACAGACCCAAGAGACCCAGTACTTC. It specifies CAWRVRQTQETQYF.

In this sample, this clone turned up a few times. The rearrangement links TRBV18 to TRBJ2-7; TRBD2 might be the D (6 bases). Germline V gene sequence: CDR1 KGHSH, CDR2 LQKENI. Trimming stripped 3 bases from V and 6 bases from J, with 21 bases between. CDR3 length: 16 amino acids. Here the CDR3 DNA reads TGTGCCAGCTCACCGGGGCTCTCGGGAGAAATCCGCGAGCAGTACTTC. Protein: CASSPGLSGEIREQYF.

The chain has TRBV29-1 and TRBJ1-1, with D unresolved. The ends were cut back, 5 bases at V and 2 bases at J, with 12 bases in the middle. The CDR3 runs to 13 residues. In germline, CDR1 is SQVTM, CDR2 ANQGSEA. The CDR3 nucleotides read TGCAGCGTTAGAGTAGTTCCTAACACTGAAGCTTTCTTT. This encodes CSVRVVPNTEAFF.

The gene calls are TRBV28 and TRBJ1-2, with D uncertain. CDR1 and CDR2 from the germline V gene are MDHEN and SYDVKM. This CDR3 region has 12 residues. V was trimmed by 5 bases and J by 2 bases, leaving 6 bases between them. The DNA for the CDR3 is TGTGCCAGCAGTCTCGACAACTATGGCTACACCTTC. It codes for CASSLDNYGYTF.

V and J are TRBV7-2 and TRBJ2-5, with 7 bases fitting TRBD2. V lost 5 bases to trimming and J lost 1 base; unmatched junction nucleotides: 10. Germline CDR1 is SGHTA and CDR2 is FQGNSA. The CDR3 consists of 16 residues. The CDR3 nucleotides read TGTGCCAGCAGCCCTCATTGGGAGGGGCTCCAAGAGACCCAGTACTTC. As protein: CASSPHWEGLQETQYF.

The rearrangement links TRBV15 to TRBJ1-1, with a weak D call TRBD1 (5 bases). Trimming pared 1 base from V and 2 bases from J, leaving 11 bases between. CDR1 and CDR2 from the germline V gene are LNHNV and YYDKDF (reference sequence). The CDR3 extends over 15 amino acids. In DNA, the CDR3 is TGTGCCACCAGCAGAGGGCGACAGCAAAACACTGAAGCTTTCTTT. It specifies CATSRGRQQNTEAFF.

The chain employs TRBV7-2 and TRBJ2-1; possibly TRBD1 or TRBD2 for D (5 bases each). In germline, CDR1 is SGHTA, CDR2 FQGNSA. The CDR3 is 16 residues long. Trimming shortened V by 0 bases and J by 4 bases, and 13 bases separated the two germline ends. CDR3 region: CASSLASPGPYNEQFF. Written as DNA, the CDR3 is TGTGCCAGCAGCTTAGCCTCCCCGGGGCCTTACAATGAGCAGTTCTTC.

CDR3 in DNA: TGTGCCACCAGTGACTTCTACGAGCAGTACTTC. It encodes CATSDFYEQYF. The rearrangement links TRBV24-1 to TRBJ2-7, with D unclear. The CDR3 covers 11 residues. Deletions cut 4 bases from V and 3 bases from J, with 3 bases between. The germline gives CDR1 KGHDR, CDR2 SFDVKD.